Reported below is one TCR beta chain. Libraries were prepared by immunoSEQ multiplex PCR; TCRdb keeps only in-frame clonotypes and omits some of them. This sample has about 800,000 clones, with 90% to 98% found just once. This specimen belongs to a study of shared clonotypes between healthy human individuals. Naive-designated CD8 cells lacked CD45RO, were positively enriched for CCR7, and omitted terminally differentiated effector memory CD45RA+ cells. Input material: naive CD8+ T cells sorted from blood. The TCR originated in a man between 25 and 39 years old in good health.

The CDR3 loop is CASSSGTAGTYEQYF. In DNA, the CDR3 is TGCGCCAGCAGCTCTGGGACAGCCGGTACCTACGAGCAGTACTTC. V gene TRBV5-1 combines with J gene TRBJ2-7; TRBD1 agrees at 7 bases. CDR1 and CDR2 from the germline V gene are SGHRS and YFSETQ. The CDR3 spans 15 residues. Germline trimming cut 3 bases from V and 2 bases from J; bases unmatched to any gene: 8. Filled out from reference TRBV5-1 and TRBJ2-7, the complete variable domain reads KAGVTQTPRYLIKTRGQQVTLSCSPISGHRSVSWYQQTPGQGLQFLFEYFSETQRNKGNFPGRFSGRQFSNSRSEMNVSTLELGDSALYLCASSSGTAGTYEQYFGPGTRLTVT.